The 28 T cell receptor beta chains below come from one sample, sequenced in a study of shared clonotypes between healthy human individuals. TCRdb's copy holds only in-frame clones and misses some; the assay was immunoSEQ multiplex PCR. The table has around 1,000,000 clones, 70% to 80% seen once. Sequencing was carried out using memory CD4+ T cells from PBMCs. Subset denoted: CD45RA-negative fraction. All receptors come from a man younger than 35 in good health. Some clones in this sample may be carry-over from other donors' samples.

This clone came up a few times. This chain uses TRBV10-3 with TRBJ2-3; D remains unclear. Germline V gives CDR1 ENHRY, CDR2 SYGVKD. The V and J ends lost 8 bases and 2 bases respectively, with 8 bases between them. CDR3 length equals 12 residues. CDR3 coding DNA: TGTGCCATCGCGGACGTCACAGATACGCAGTATTTT. It translates to CAIADVTDTQYF.

V usage is TRBV5-1 and J usage is TRBJ2-3, with 16 positions matching TRBD2. With V trimmed by 4 bases and J by 5 bases, 7 bases remained unmatched. CDR1 SGHRS and CDR2 YFSETQ come from the germline V gene. The CDR3 length is 17 residues. CDR3 loop: CASSVGLAGGPGDTQYF. DNA for the CDR3: TGCGCCAGCAGCGTGGGACTAGCGGGAGGGCCCGGAGATACGCAGTATTTT.

The rearrangement uses TRBV18 and TRBJ2-2; 9 bases agree with TRBD2. With V trimmed by 0 bases and J by 6 bases, 2 bases remained unmatched. Germline CDR1 reads KGHSH; CDR2 reads LQKENI. The CDR3 runs to 15 residues. Here the CDR3 reads CASSPPSGSPGELFF. CDR3 coding DNA: TGTGCCAGCTCACCACCTAGCGGGAGCCCCGGGGAGCTGTTTTTT.

A few counts support this clone. This rearrangement joins TRBV30 to TRBJ1-3; D might be TRBD1 (6 bases). V shed 4 bases and J shed 2 bases, with 12 bases lying between them. Looked up from germline, CDR1 is GTSNPN and CDR2 is SVGIG (reference sequence). The CDR3 runs 14 residues. The CDR3: CAWTQGFPGNTIYF. DNA for the CDR3: TGTGCCTGGACGCAGGGGTTTCCTGGAAACACCATATATTTT.

The chain is built from TRBV6-6 and TRBJ1-5, with no clear D. The V gene's germline CDR1 is MNHNY and CDR2 SVGAGI (reference sequence). CDR3 size: 16 residues. With 5 bases removed from V and 0 bases from J, the gap between germline ends came to 14 bases. The CDR3 DNA follows: TGTGCCAGCAGTACCGGTAGGGAGTATAGCAATCAGCCCCAGCATTTT. As protein: CASSTGREYSNQPQHF.

CDR3 residues: CASSKRTGSYEQYF. CDR3 DNA: TGTGCCAGCAGCAAAAGGACAGGGTCCTACGAGCAGTACTTC. The rearrangement links TRBV4-2 to TRBJ2-7; 8 nucleotides match TRBD1. Trimming removed 5 bases from V and 1 base from J; junction bases left unmatched: 4. Per the germline V gene, CDR1 is LGHNA and CDR2 is YNFKEQ. The CDR3 runs 14 residues.

The V and J genes are TRBV6-5 and TRBJ2-7; D perhaps matches TRBD1 (5 bases). Germline V gene sequence: CDR1 MNHEY, CDR2 SVGAGI. The CDR3 is made up of 12 amino acids. Trimming took off 10 bases at V and 0 bases at J, with 10 bases between the two ends. CDR3 in amino acids: CATRQSSYEQYF. The CDR3 coding sequence is TGTGCCACCCGACAGAGCTCCTACGAGCAGTACTTC.

CDR3 nucleotide sequence: TGTGCCATCAGTGAGTCAGTGACAGGGGTAATCGGGGAGCTGTTTTTT. It translates to CAISESVTGVIGELFF. This chain connects TRBV10-3 to TRBJ2-2; 8 bases map to TRBD1. The CDR3 runs 16 residues. With V trimmed by 0 bases and J by 7 bases, 7 bases remained unmatched. Germline lookup yields CDR1 ENHRY and CDR2 SYGVKD.

Worth noting for this clone: Distinct nucleotide sequences in the sample also encode this CDR3. The chain has TRBV18 and TRBJ2-3; D gene unclear. Trimming cost V 3 bases and J 0 bases, with 10 bases left between them. This CDR3 has 15 amino acids. CDR1 is KGHSH, CDR2 LQKENI, per germline. The CDR3 region is CASSPQATSTDTQYF. The CDR3 coding sequence is TGTGCCAGCTCACCTCAAGCGACTAGCACAGATACGCAGTATTTT.

The chain uses TRBV19 and TRBJ1-2; D gene unclear. V was clipped by 7 bases and J by 0 bases, with 12 bases between them. This CDR3 region has 14 residues. CDR1 is LNHDA, CDR2 SQIVND, per germline (reference sequence). CDR3: CASKSTAANYGYTF. CDR3 nucleotides: TGTGCCAGTAAGTCGACCGCCGCTAACTATGGCTACACCTTC.

The chain couples TRBV18 to TRBJ2-5; weak D call: TRBD1 (7 bases). Germline lookup yields CDR1 KGHSH and CDR2 LQKENI. Trimming stripped 11 bases from V and 1 base from J, with 11 bases between. The CDR3 has 12 residues. The CDR3 sequence is CAGGTAQETQYF. In nucleotides, the CDR3 is TGTGCCGGAGGGACAGCCCAAGAGACCCAGTACTTC.

Points on this clone: The sample has other DNA sequences that encode this CDR3 too. The CDR3 nucleotides are TGTGCCAGCAGCCTACAGGGGCCCGGAAACACCATATATTTT. As protein: CASSLQGPGNTIYF. The chain is built from TRBV6-6 and TRBJ1-3; 7 bases map to TRBD1. J was trimmed by 4 bases and V by 6 bases; bases with no gene match: 6. Looked up from germline, CDR1 is MNHNY and CDR2 is SVGAGI (reference sequence). This CDR3 spans 14 amino acids.

The genes are TRBV7-9 and TRBJ2-7, with a possible D match to TRBD2 (6 bases). CDR3 length: 13 amino acids. CDR1 and CDR2 (germline): SEHNR, FQNEAQ (reference sequence). V was clipped by 2 bases and J by 7 bases, with 12 bases between them. CDR3 in amino acids: CASSLYQRGEQYF. The CDR3 DNA reads TGTGCCAGCAGCTTATACCAACGGGGGGAGCAGTACTTC.

The rearrangement uses TRBV4-3 and TRBJ1-1; 8 bases agree with TRBD1. The CDR3 length is 13 residues. Germline values: CDR1 LGHNA, CDR2 YSLEER. V gave up 2 bases and J gave up 5 bases; unmatched junction bases: 1. CDR3 region: CASSQQGATEAFF. CDR3 nucleotides: TGCGCCAGCAGCCAACAGGGGGCTACTGAAGCTTTCTTT.

The chain uses TRBV6-5 and TRBJ1-2; weak D call: TRBD1 (5 bases). Germline V gene lookup returns CDR1 MNHEY and CDR2 SVGAGI. Between the trimmed V and J ends, which lost 7 bases and 8 bases, there was a span of 14 bases. This CDR3 has 12 amino acids. The CDR3 loop is CASISPKGGYTF. CDR3 DNA: TGTGCCAGCATCAGTCCAAAGGGGGGCTACACCTTC.

The rearrangement uses TRBV7-9 and TRBJ2-1; D might be TRBD1 (6 bases). V was clipped by 1 base and J by 5 bases, with 21 bases between them. CDR1 and CDR2 from the germline V gene are SEHNR and FQNEAQ (reference sequence). CDR3 size: 18 residues. The CDR3 sequence is CASSLVPIQGRLHNEQFF. For the CDR3, the DNA is TGTGCCAGCAGCTTAGTTCCAATACAGGGTAGGCTTCACAATGAGCAGTTCTTC.

This clone was recorded at least ten times. The sample carries other DNA sequences with the same CDR3. This rearrangement joins TRBV5-1 to TRBJ2-1; TRBD2 aligns across 7 bases. The CDR3 is 15 residues long. With 2 bases clipped from V and 3 bases from J, the junction kept 5 bases outside the gene matches. In germline, CDR1 is SGHRS, CDR2 YFSETQ. This CDR3 is CASSLSTSDYNEQFF. As DNA, the CDR3 is TGCGCCAGCAGCTTATCAACTAGCGACTACAATGAGCAGTTCTTC.

This clone appeared once. The chain recombines TRBV7-2 with TRBJ2-4, with a tentative D call TRBD2 (6 bases). V was pared by 4 bases and J by 6 bases, with 13 bases between. Germline CDR1 and CDR2: SGHTA and FQGNSA. This CDR3 is built from 14 residues. The CDR3: CASSSLRRGNIQYF. In nucleotides, the CDR3 is TGTGCCAGCAGCTCCCTCCGGCGGGGAAACATTCAGTACTTC. Full variable domain (outside the CDR3, taken from reference TRBV7-2 and TRBJ2-4): GAGVSQSPSNKVTEKGKDVELRCDPISGHTALYWYRQSLGQGLEFLIYFQGNSAPDKSGLPSDRFSAERTGGSVSTLTIQRTQQEDSAVYLCASSSLRRGNIQYFGAGTRLSVL.

V and J are TRBV5-4 and TRBJ2-1; D is unclear. CDR3 length: 14 residues. The germline V and J ends were trimmed by 2 bases and 6 bases, with 12 bases remaining between them. Germline V gene lookup returns CDR1 SGHNT and CDR2 YYREEE (reference sequence). The CDR3 is CASSLSVAGNEQFF. The CDR3 coding sequence is TGTGCCAGCAGCTTAAGCGTTGCAGGCAATGAGCAGTTCTTC.

Many counts were recorded for this clone. The rearrangement joins TRBV2 to TRBJ2-7, with 14 positions matching TRBD2. The germline gives CDR1 SNHLY, CDR2 FYNNEI. The CDR3 runs to 14 residues. The junction had 1 base not matched to a gene; V was cut back by 6 bases and J by 3 bases. CDR3 nucleotides: TGTGCCAGCAGGGGGACTAGCGGGGGCTACGAGCAGTACTTC. This translates into CASRGTSGGYEQYF. The full variable domain, in which reference TRBV2 and TRBJ2-7 provide the parts outside the CDR3, is EPEVTQTPSHQVTQMGQEVILRCVPISNHLYFYWYRQILGQKVEFLVSFYNNEISEKSEIFDDQFSVERPDGSNFTLKIRSTKLEDSAMYFCASRGTSGGYEQYFGPGTRLTVT.

V and J are TRBV4-1 and TRBJ2-2; D gene unclear. Per the germline V gene, CDR1 is MGHRA and CDR2 is YSYEKL. The CDR3 has 15 amino acids. With 1 base removed from V and 5 bases from J, the gap between germline ends came to 11 bases. CDR3 nucleotide sequence: TGCGCCAGCAGCCAAGCTTACAGTTCTACCGGGGAGCTGTTTTTT. It specifies CASSQAYSSTGELFF.

The genes are TRBV18 and TRBJ1-1, with TRBD1 as a possible D gene (6 bases). The V gene lost 3 bases and the J gene lost 1 base, with 12 bases spanning the gap. This CDR3 has 15 residues. The germline gives CDR1 KGHSH, CDR2 LQKENI. This CDR3 reads CASSPSGTPNTEAFF. The CDR3 DNA follows: TGTGCCAGCTCACCTTCCGGGACACCGAACACTGAAGCTTTCTTT.

The chain uses TRBV7-8 and TRBJ2-1; 14 bases are a match to TRBD2. V was pared by 5 bases and J by 2 bases, with 8 bases of the junction left unmatched. This CDR3 has 18 amino acids. CDR1 and CDR2 from the germline V gene are SGHVS and FQNEAQ. This CDR3 reads CASSRRRLAGGPYNEQFF. CDR3 DNA: TGTGCCAGCAGCCGACGAAGACTAGCGGGAGGGCCCTACAATGAGCAGTTCTTC.

The chain joins TRBV6-5 to TRBJ1-1; tentatively, D is TRBD1 (5 bases). This CDR3 has 13 amino acids. With 7 bases removed from V and 5 bases from J, the gap between germline ends came to 14 bases. CDR1 and CDR2 (germline): MNHEY, SVGAGI. CDR3 nucleotide sequence: TGTGCCAGCATCCACCACGGGGGGACTGAAGCTTTCTTT. It codes for CASIHHGGTEAFF.

Here the CDR3 reads CASSEFLSSGNTIYF. CDR3 nucleotide sequence: TGTGCCAGCAGCGAGTTTCTAAGCTCTGGAAACACCATATATTTT. J is TRBJ1-3 and V is TRBV9; D gene ambiguous. CDR3 size: 15 residues. With 3 bases removed from V and 0 bases from J, the gap between germline ends came to 10 bases. CDR1 and CDR2 (germline): SGDLS, YYNGEE.

V and J are TRBV29-1 and TRBJ2-5; 8 bases fit TRBD1. The CDR3 extends over 15 amino acids. The V gene end was trimmed by 4 bases and the J gene end by 1 base; junction bases not matched to a gene: 8. Germline CDR1 and CDR2: SQVTM and ANQGSEA. This CDR3 reads CSVAEGTGFQETQYF. For the CDR3, the DNA is TGCAGCGTTGCAGAGGGGACAGGCTTCCAAGAGACCCAGTACTTC.

This clone was seen once. The chain uses TRBV28 and TRBJ2-7; TRBD1 agrees at 9 bases. The CDR3 loop spans 18 amino acids. J lost 1 base, V lost 3 bases, and 13 bases had no gene match. Germline loops: CDR1 MDHEN, CDR2 SYDVKM. CDR3 DNA: TGTGCCAGCAGTTTTGAGACAGGGGGGGCCGACCGATCCTACGAGCAGTACTTC. It codes for CASSFETGGADRSYEQYF.

The chain employs TRBV29-1 and TRBJ2-1; the D gene could be TRBD1 or TRBD2 (5 bases each). Per germline, CDR1 SQVTM and CDR2 ANQGSEA. V shed 6 bases and J shed 2 bases, with 17 bases lying between them. CDR3 size: 15 residues. CDR3 region: CSVHGTPGTYNEQFF. The DNA for the CDR3 is TGCAGCGTCCATGGGACCCCGGGCACCTACAATGAGCAGTTCTTC.